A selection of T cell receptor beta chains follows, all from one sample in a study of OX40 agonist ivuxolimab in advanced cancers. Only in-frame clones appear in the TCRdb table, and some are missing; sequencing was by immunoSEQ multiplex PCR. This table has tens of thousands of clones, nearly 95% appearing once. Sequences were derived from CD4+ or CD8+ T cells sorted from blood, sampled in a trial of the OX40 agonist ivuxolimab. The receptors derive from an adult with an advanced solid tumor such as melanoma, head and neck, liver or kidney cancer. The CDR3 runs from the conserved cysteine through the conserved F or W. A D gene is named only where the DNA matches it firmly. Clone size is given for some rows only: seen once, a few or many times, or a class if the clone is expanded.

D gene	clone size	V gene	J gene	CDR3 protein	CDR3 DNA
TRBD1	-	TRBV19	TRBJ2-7	CASSHPGTGGSYEQYF	TGTGCCAGTAGTCACCCCGGGACAGGGGGTTCATACGAGCAGTACTTC
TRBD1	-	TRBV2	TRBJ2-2	CASSARQGAGELFF	TGTGCCAGCAGTGCAAGACAGGGGGCCGGGGAGCTGTTTTTT
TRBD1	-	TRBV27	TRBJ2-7	CASSSRDSIYEQYF	TGTGCCAGCAGTTCCCGGGACAGCATCTACGAGCAGTACTTC
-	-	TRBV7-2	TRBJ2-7	CASSLVGNFYEQYF	TGTGCCAGCAGCTTAGTAGGGAACTTCTACGAGCAGTACTTC
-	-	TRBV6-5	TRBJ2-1	CATQPRTANEQFF	TGTGCCACCCAGCCCCGGACAGCCAATGAGCAGTTCTTC
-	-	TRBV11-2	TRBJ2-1	CASSLTPSSYNEQFF	TGTGCCAGCAGCTTAACCCCGAGCTCCTACAATGAGCAGTTCTTC
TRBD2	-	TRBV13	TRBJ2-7	CASSPGWGGRTYEQYF	TGTGCCAGCAGCCCAGGCTGGGGGGGGAGGACATACGAGCAGTACTTC
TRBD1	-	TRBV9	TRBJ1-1	CASSPLGGQVSWAEAFF	TGTGCCAGCAGCCCCTTAGGGGGCCAGGTTTCATGGGCTGAAGCTTTCTTT
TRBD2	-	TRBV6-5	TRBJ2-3	CASSYSSGGTDTQYF	TGTGCCAGCAGTTACTCTAGCGGGGGCACAGATACGCAGTATTTT
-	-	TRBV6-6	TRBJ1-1	CASTTFLHTEAFF	TGTGCCAGCACCACTTTCTTACACACTGAAGCTTTCTTT
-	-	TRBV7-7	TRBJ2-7	CAIQGGEGEQYF	TGTGCCATCCAGGGCGGGGAAGGCGAGCAGTACTTC
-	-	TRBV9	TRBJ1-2	CASSGADTDGYTF	TGTGCCAGCAGTGGGGCAGACACTGATGGCTACACCTTC
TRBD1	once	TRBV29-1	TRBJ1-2	CSGVDRESYGYTF	TGCAGTGGGGTTGACAGGGAGTCCTATGGCTACACCTTC
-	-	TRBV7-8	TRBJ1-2	CASSFPVSAGTTNYGYTF	TGTGCCAGCAGCTTCCCCGTTTCGGCAGGCACAACAAACTATGGCTACACCTTC
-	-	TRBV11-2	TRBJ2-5	CASSLRTGETQHF	TGTGCCAGCAGCTTAAGAACAGGAGAGACCCAGCACTTC
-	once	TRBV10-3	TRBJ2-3	CAISEEDTFTDTQYF	TGTGCCATCAGTGAGGAGGACACGTTCACAGATACGCAGTATTTT
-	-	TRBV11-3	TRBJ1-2	CASSSLRVGYTF	TGTGCCAGCAGCTCCCTCAGGGTTGGCTACACCTTC
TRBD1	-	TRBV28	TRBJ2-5	CASSSRGKGQGDQETQYF	TGTGCCAGCAGTTCCCGAGGGAAGGGACAGGGTGACCAAGAGACCCAGTACTTC
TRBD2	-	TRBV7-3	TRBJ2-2	CASSFPSGSNTGELFF	TGTGCCAGCAGCTTTCCTAGCGGGAGCAACACCGGGGAGCTGTTTTTT
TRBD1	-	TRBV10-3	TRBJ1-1	CAISGGQANTEAFF	TGTGCCATCAGTGGGGGACAGGCGAACACTGAAGCTTTCTTT
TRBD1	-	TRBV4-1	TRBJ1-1	CASSQGQGWPEAFF	TGCGCCAGCAGCCAAGGACAGGGATGGCCTGAAGCTTTCTTT
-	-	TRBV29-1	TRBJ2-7	CSVEAGRSYEQYF	TGCAGCGTTGAGGCAGGTAGATCCTACGAGCAGTACTTC
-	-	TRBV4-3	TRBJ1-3	CASSQDLRETENTIYF	TGCGCCAGCAGCCAAGATCTTCGGGAGACAGAAAACACCATATATTTT
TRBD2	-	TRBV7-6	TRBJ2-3	CASSLTALEGLAGVDTQYF	TGTGCCAGCAGCTTAACGGCTTTAGAGGGACTAGCGGGGGTGGATACGCAGTATTTT
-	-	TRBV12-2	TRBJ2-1	CASRPPGLAGGRDNEQFF	TGTGCAAGTCGCCCCCCGGGACTAGCGGGGGGGCGGGACAATGAGCAGTTCTTC
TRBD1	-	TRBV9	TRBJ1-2	CASSVAPQGANYGYTF	TGTGCCAGCAGCGTAGCTCCCCAGGGGGCAAACTATGGCTACACCTTC
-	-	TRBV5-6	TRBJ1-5	CASSLGQGRYNQPQHF	TGTGCCAGCAGCTTGGGGCAGGGTCGATACAATCAGCCCCAGCATTTT
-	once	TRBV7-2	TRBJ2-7	CASSPGNGFDEQYF	TGTGCCAGCAGCCCCGGTAATGGCTTTGACGAGCAGTACTTC